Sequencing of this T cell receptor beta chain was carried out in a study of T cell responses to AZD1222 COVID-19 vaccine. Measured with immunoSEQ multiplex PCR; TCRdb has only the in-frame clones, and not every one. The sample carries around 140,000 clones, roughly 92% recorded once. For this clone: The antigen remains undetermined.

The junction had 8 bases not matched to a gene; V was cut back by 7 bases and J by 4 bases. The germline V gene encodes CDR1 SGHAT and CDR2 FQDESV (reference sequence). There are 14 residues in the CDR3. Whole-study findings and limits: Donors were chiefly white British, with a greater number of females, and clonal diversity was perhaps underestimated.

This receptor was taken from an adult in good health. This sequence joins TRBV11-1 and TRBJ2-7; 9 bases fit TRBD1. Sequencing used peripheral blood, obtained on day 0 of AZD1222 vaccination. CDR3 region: CASTRDRVGYEQYF. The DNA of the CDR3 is TGTGCCAGCACCAGGGACAGGGTAGGATACGAGCAGTACTTC.